This TCR beta chain derives from a study of blood T cell repertoires in COVID-19. Study-wide background: Sources were T cells, B-cell-depleted T cells, or PBMCs; the material itself was cDNA or gDNA.

Authors' processing steps: Estimation of nucleated cell counts was performed using reference gene primer amplification. Only in-frame clones appear in the TCRdb table, and some are missing; sequencing was by immunoSEQ multiplex PCR. V, J and clone size derive from that table, while D and trimming were established from the DNA sequence. The profile covers under 150,000 clones, with around 82% appearing a single time and approximately 12% taken by the ten largest. CDR1 and CDR2 from the germline V gene are SGHTA and FQGNSA. The CDR3 contains 15 residues. V lost 3 bases and J lost 1, with 12 bases in between.

V is TRBV7-2 and J is TRBJ1-1; D is perhaps TRBD1 (5 bases). The sample taken for sequencing was peripheral blood. The source of this sequence is a man in his 60s with active or convalescent COVID-19. CDR3 residues: CASSFTLGGNTEAFF. CDR3 DNA sequence: TGTGCCAGCAGCTTTACCCTCGGGGGGAACACTGAAGCTTTCTTT.